This T cell receptor beta chain was sequenced for a study of CD8+ T cells in alopecia areata. In each case, RNA was isolated and then reverse transcribed into cDNA as the sequencing template. Some clones are missing from TCRdb's copy, which holds only in-frame ones; the method was immunoSEQ multiplex PCR. The data show around 50,000 clones, almost 97% seen once. The CDR3 extends over 16 amino acids. The germline gives CDR1 SGHTA, CDR2 FQGNSA. V lost 5 bases and J lost 1; bases outside the gene matches: 11. This sequence was found in a human donor with alopecia areata. This sample comprised CD8+ T cells sorted from blood, obtained at week 0. This rearrangement joins TRBV7-2 to TRBJ2-7; 7 bases agree with TRBD2. CDR3 coding DNA: TGTGCCAGCAGCCGTGCCGGGGGGTCGGGTTCCTACGAGCAGTACTTC. This encodes CASSRAGGSGSYEQYF.